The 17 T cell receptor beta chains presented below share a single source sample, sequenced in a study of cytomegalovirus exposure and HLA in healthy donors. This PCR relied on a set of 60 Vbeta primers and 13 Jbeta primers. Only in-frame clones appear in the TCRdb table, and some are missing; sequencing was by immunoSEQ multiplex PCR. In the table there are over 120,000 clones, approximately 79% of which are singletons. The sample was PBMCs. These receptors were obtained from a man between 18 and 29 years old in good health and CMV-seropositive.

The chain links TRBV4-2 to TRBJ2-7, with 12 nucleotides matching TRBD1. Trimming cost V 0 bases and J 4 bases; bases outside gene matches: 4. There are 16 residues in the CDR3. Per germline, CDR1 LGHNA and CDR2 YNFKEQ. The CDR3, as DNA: TGTGCCAGCAGCCAAGATTGGGACAGGGGGCTATACGAGCAGTACTTC. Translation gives CASSQDWDRGLYEQYF.

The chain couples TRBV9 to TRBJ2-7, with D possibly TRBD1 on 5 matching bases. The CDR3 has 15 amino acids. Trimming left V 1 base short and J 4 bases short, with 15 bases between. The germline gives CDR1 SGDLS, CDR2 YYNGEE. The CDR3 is CASSVNLGQIYEQYF. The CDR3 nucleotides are TGTGCCAGCAGCGTAAACCTGGGGCAGATTTACGAGCAGTACTTC.

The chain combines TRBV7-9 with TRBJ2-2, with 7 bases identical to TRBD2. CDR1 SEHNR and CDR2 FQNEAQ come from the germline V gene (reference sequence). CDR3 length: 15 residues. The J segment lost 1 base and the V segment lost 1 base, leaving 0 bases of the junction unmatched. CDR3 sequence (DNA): TGTGCCAGCAGCTTAGGCGGGGGGAACACCGGGGAGCTGTTTTTT. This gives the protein CASSLGGGNTGELFF.

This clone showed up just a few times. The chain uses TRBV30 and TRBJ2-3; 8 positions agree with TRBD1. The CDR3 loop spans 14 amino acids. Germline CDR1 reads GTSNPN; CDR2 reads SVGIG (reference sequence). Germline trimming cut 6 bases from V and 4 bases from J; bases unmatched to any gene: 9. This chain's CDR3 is CACYRTGSADTQYF. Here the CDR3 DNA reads TGTGCCTGTTATAGGACAGGGAGCGCAGATACGCAGTATTTT. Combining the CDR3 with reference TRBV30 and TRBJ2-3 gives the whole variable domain SQTIHQWPATLVQPVGSPLSLECTVEGTSNPNLYWYRQAAGRGLQLLFYSVGIGQISSEVPQNLSASRPQDRQFILSSKKLLLSDSGFYLCACYRTGSADTQYFGPGTRLTVL.

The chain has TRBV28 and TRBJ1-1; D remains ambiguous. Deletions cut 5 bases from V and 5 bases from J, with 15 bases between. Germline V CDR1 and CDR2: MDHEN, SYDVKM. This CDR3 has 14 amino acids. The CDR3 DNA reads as TGTGCCAGCAGTAAGCGGGCGGGAAGGACTGAAGCTTTCTTT. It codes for CASSKRAGRTEAFF.

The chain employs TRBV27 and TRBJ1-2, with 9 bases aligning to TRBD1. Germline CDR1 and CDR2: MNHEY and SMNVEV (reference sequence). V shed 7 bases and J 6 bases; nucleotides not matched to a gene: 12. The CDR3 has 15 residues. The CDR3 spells CASKLDWTGEDGYTF. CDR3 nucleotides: TGTGCCAGCAAACTCGACTGGACAGGGGAAGATGGCTACACCTTC.

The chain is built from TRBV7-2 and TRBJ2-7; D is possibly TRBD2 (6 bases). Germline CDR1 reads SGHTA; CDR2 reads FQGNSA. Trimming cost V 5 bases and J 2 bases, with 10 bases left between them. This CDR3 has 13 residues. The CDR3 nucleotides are TGTGCCAGCAGCCGGGGGACGGCCTACGAGCAGTACTTC. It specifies CASSRGTAYEQYF.

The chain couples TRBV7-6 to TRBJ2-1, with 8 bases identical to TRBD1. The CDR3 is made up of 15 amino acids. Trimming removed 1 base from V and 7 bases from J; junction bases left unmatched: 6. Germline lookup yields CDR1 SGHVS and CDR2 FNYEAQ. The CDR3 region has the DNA TGTGCCAGCAGCTTAGTGCAGGGGGCAGAAAATGAGCAGTTCTTC. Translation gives CASSLVQGAENEQFF. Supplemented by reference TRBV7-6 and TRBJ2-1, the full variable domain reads GAGVSQSPRYKVTKRGQDVALRCDPISGHVSLYWYRQALGQGPEFLTYFNYEAQQDKSGLPNDRFSAERPEGSISTLTIQRTEQRDSAMYRCASSLVQGAENEQFFGPGTRLTVL.

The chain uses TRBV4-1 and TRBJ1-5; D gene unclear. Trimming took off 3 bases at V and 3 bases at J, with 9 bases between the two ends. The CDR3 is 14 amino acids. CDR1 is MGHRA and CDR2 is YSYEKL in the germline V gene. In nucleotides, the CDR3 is TGCGCCAGCAGCCACCGGGAGCACAATCAGCCCCAGCATTTT. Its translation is CASSHREHNQPQHF.

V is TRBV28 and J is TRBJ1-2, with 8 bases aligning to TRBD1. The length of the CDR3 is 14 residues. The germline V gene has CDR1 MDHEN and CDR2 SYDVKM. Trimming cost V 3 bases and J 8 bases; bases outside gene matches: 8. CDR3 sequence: CASSFTGGKSGYTF. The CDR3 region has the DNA TGTGCCAGCAGTTTTACAGGGGGAAAGAGCGGCTACACCTTC.

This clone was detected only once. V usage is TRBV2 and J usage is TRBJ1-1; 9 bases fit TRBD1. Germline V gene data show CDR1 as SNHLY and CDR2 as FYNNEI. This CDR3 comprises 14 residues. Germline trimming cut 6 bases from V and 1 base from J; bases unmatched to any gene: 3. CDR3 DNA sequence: TGTGCCAGCAGAAAGGGACAGGGGAACACTGAAGCTTTCTTT. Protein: CASRKGQGNTEAFF.

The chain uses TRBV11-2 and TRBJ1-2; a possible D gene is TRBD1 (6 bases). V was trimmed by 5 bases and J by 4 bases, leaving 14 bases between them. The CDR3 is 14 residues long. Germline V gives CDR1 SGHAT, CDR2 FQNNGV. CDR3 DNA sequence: TGTGCCAGCAGCACCGGACAGACTTTCTATGGCTACACCTTC. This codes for CASSTGQTFYGYTF.

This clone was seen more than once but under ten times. Here the CDR3 reads CASSQRLRGPFSSYNEQFF. In nucleotides, the CDR3 is TGCGCCAGCAGTCAACGATTGCGGGGGCCCTTTAGCTCCTACAATGAGCAGTTCTTC. The V gene is TRBV23-1, the J gene TRBJ2-1, with a tentative D call TRBD2 (7 bases). Being an ORF, TRBV23-1 has a function that is uncertain. V dropped 2 bases and J dropped 0 bases, with 20 bases sitting between them. The CDR3 has 19 amino acids.

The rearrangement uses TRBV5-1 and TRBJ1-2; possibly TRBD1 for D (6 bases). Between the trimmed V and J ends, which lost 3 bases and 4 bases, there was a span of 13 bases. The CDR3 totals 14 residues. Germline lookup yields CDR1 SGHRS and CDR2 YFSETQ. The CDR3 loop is CASSSELQGYGYTF. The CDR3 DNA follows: TGCGCCAGCAGCTCGGAACTACAGGGCTATGGCTACACCTTC.

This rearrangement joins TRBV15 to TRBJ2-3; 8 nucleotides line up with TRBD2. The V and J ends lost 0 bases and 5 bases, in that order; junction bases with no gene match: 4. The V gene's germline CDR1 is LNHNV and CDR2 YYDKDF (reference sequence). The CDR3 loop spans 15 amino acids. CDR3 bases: TGTGCCACCAGCAGAGAGCGGCTAGCGGGAGATACGCAGTATTTT. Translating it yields CATSRERLAGDTQYF.

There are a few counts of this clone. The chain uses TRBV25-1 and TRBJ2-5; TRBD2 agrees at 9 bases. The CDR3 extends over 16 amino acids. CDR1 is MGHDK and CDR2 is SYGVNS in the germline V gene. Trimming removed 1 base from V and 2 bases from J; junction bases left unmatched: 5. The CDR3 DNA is TGTGCCAGCAGTGAATTCCGGGCGGGGGGGCAAGAGACCCAGTACTTC. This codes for CASSEFRAGGQETQYF.

The CDR3 is CASSLGRKWQYF. CDR3 coding DNA: TGTGCCAGCAGTCTCGGGAGGAAATGGCAGTACTTC. This chain connects TRBV28 to TRBJ2-7; TRBD2 agrees at 7 bases. The V and J ends lost 5 bases and 9 bases, in that order; junction bases with no gene match: 7. The length of the CDR3 is 12 residues. In germline, CDR1 is MDHEN, CDR2 SYDVKM.